Listed below are T cell receptor beta chains from one sample, sequenced in a study of blood T cell repertoires in COVID-19. The method was immunoSEQ multiplex PCR; TCRdb's version includes in-frame clones alone and lacks a portion of them. Of about 260,000 clones listed, 80% to 90% are singletons. Sequencing was done on a sample of peripheral blood. These receptors were obtained from an older woman with COVID-19, enrolled during active disease. Each CDR3 is given with its conserved first and last residue. D genes are given only for firm matches. Where a row states a size, it is once, few, many or the class of an expanded clone; other rows omit it.

size: once
D: -
J: TRBJ2-7
V: TRBV5-1
DNA: TGCGCCAGCAGCTTGCGGCTAGAAGAACCCGAGCAGTACTTC
CDR3: CASSLRLEEPEQYF

size: -
D: TRBD1
J: TRBJ1-1
V: TRBV6-5
DNA: TGTGCCAGCAGTTATTCGTCGACAGGGCAAACTTTGGGGGCTTTCTTT
CDR3: CASSYSSTGQTLGAFF

size: -
D: TRBD1
J: TRBJ2-7
V: TRBV11-3
DNA: TGTGCCAGCAGCCTGGAGGACAGGGTTATGCACGAGCAGTACTTC
CDR3: CASSLEDRVMHEQYF

size: -
D: TRBD2
J: TRBJ2-7
V: TRBV5-5
DNA: TGTGCCAGCAGCCCGGGGGGCTACGAGCAGTACTTC
CDR3: CASSPGGYEQYF

size: -
D: -
J: TRBJ2-3
V: TRBV5-1
DNA: TGCGCCAGCACCTCCACAGATACGCAGTATTTT
CDR3: CASTSTDTQYF

size: few
D: -
J: TRBJ2-7
V: TRBV3-1/TRBV3-2
DNA: TGTGCCAGCAGCCCAAAACCACACGACAGGATTGGTTGGTCCTACGAGCAGTACTTC
CDR3: CASSPKPHDRIGWSYEQYF

size: -
D: -
J: TRBJ2-5
V: TRBV19
DNA: TGTGCCAGTAGTAGCCTCGGGGTCGGAGAGACCCAGTACTTC
CDR3: CASSSLGVGETQYF

size: -
D: -
J: TRBJ2-7
V: TRBV5-4
DNA: TGTGCCAGCAGCTTGATTGCAGGGAAGTACGAGCAGTACTTC
CDR3: CASSLIAGKYEQYF

size: -
D: -
J: TRBJ1-1
V: TRBV4-1
DNA: TGCGCCAGCAGCCAAGCCAGGGTGGGCACTGAAGCTTTCTTT
CDR3: CASSQARVGTEAFF

size: -
D: TRBD2
J: TRBJ2-5
V: TRBV6-4
DNA: TGTGCCAGCAGTGACTCCCTAGCGGGGACCCAGTACTTC
CDR3: CASSDSLAGTQYF

size: -
D: -
J: TRBJ2-1
V: TRBV6-1
DNA: TGTGCCAGCAGTGAATTCCCTAATGAGCAGTTCTTC
CDR3: CASSEFPNEQFF

size: -
D: TRBD1
J: TRBJ2-1
V: TRBV29-1
DNA: TGCAGCGTTGTTGGACAGGGCTGGGCGGGGTTCAATGAGCAGTTCTTC
CDR3: CSVVGQGWAGFNEQFF

size: once
D: TRBD1
J: TRBJ1-3
V: TRBV3-1/TRBV3-2
DNA: TGTGCCAGCAGCCAACAAGACAGGGTCGACACCATATATTTT
CDR3: CASSQQDRVDTIYF

size: -
D: TRBD1
J: TRBJ1-5
V: TRBV30
DNA: TGTGCCTGGAGTACAGGGGGCAATCAGCCCCAGCATTTT
CDR3: CAWSTGGNQPQHF

size: -
D: -
J: TRBJ2-3
V: TRBV7-6
DNA: TGTGCCAGCAGCTTACGGGTCCGGTCTAGCACAGATACGCAGTATTTT
CDR3: CASSLRVRSSTDTQYF

size: -
D: -
J: TRBJ2-5
V: TRBV15
DNA: TGTGCCACATCAAGGACTCCCAATCAAGAGACCCAGTACTTC
CDR3: CATSRTPNQETQYF

size: -
D: -
J: TRBJ1-5
V: TRBV2
DNA: TGTGCCAGCAGTGAAGCGCGGCCTGATCAGCCCCAGCATTTT
CDR3: CASSEARPDQPQHF

size: -
D: -
J: TRBJ1-2
V: TRBV7-9
DNA: TGTGCCAGCAGCTTAGGCTCCTCAGATGGCTACACCTTC
CDR3: CASSLGSSDGYTF

size: few
D: -
J: TRBJ1-1
V: TRBV30
DNA: TGTGCCTGGAGTGTTTCCCAGAACACTGAAGCTTTCTTT
CDR3: CAWSVSQNTEAFF

size: -
D: -
J: TRBJ1-4
V: TRBV18
DNA: TGTGCCAGCTCCCTCGGGTGGACTAATGAAAAACTGTTTTTT
CDR3: CASSLGWTNEKLFF

size: -
D: TRBD1
J: TRBJ2-1
V: TRBV28
DNA: TGTGCCAGCAGACCCAGGACAGGGAGACCCTACAATGAGCAGTTCTTC
CDR3: CASRPRTGRPYNEQFF

size: -
D: TRBD1
J: TRBJ1-4
V: TRBV5-1
DNA: TGCGCCAGCAGCCTAGACAGGGGACCAGGAAAACTGTTTTTT
CDR3: CASSLDRGPGKLFF

size: -
D: -
J: TRBJ1-1
V: TRBV7-2
DNA: TGTGCCAGCAGCTGGACATTGAACACTGAAGCTTTCTTT
CDR3: CASSWTLNTEAFF

size: -
D: -
J: TRBJ2-1
V: TRBV6-2/TRBV6-3
DNA: TGTGCCAGCAGTTACTCGACCAGGGTGAATTACAATGAGCAGTTCTTC
CDR3: CASSYSTRVNYNEQFF

size: -
D: -
J: TRBJ2-1
V: TRBV30
DNA: TGTGCCTGGAGTGTACCCTTGACTCACTCCTACAATGAGCAGTTCTTC
CDR3: CAWSVPLTHSYNEQFF

size: once
D: -
J: TRBJ2-7
V: TRBV18
DNA: TGTGCCAGCTCACCAAGCAGGGCTGCGAATTACGAGCAGTACTTC
CDR3: CASSPSRAANYEQYF

size: -
D: -
J: TRBJ2-1
V: TRBV11-2
DNA: TGTGCCAGCAGCTTGGGCAGAGGGGGTCACCTTTTACGGGAGCAGTTCTTC
CDR3: CASSLGRGGHLLREQFF

size: -
D: TRBD1
J: TRBJ1-2
V: TRBV7-2
DNA: TGTGCCAGCAGCTCCCAACCGGGACAGAGCCATGGCTACACCTTC
CDR3: CASSSQPGQSHGYTF

size: -
D: TRBD1
J: TRBJ2-3
V: TRBV12-5
DNA: TGTGCTAGTGGTTTGGGAGACAGGGGGCCCGCAGATACGCAGTATTTT
CDR3: CASGLGDRGPADTQYF

size: -
D: TRBD2
J: TRBJ2-7
V: TRBV5-3
DNA: TGTGCCAGAAGCCTTCTAGCGGGAGGGCCCTACGAGCAGTACTTC
CDR3: CARSLLAGGPYEQYF

size: -
D: -
J: TRBJ2-1
V: TRBV2
DNA: TGTGCCAGCAGTGAGACAGCGCGTGAGCAGTTCTTC
CDR3: CASSETAREQFF

size: -
D: -
J: TRBJ2-7
V: TRBV21-1
DNA: TGTGCCAGCAGCACCCCGGGACAGGGGGTCTACGAGCAGTACTTC
CDR3: CASSTPGQGVYEQYF

size: once
D: TRBD1
J: TRBJ1-5
V: TRBV5-5
DNA: TGTGCCAGCAGCCGCAGTTCGGGCAGGGGGACTTGGGATCAGCCCCAGCATTTT
CDR3: CASSRSSGRGTWDQPQHF

size: -
D: TRBD1
J: TRBJ1-6
V: TRBV7-9
DNA: TGTGCCAGCAGCTTAAGGCAGGGGGCTGATTCACCCCTCCACTTT
CDR3: CASSLRQGADSPLHF

size: once
D: TRBD2
J: TRBJ2-1
V: TRBV19
DNA: TGTGCCAGTAGTACTTGGCGGGAGAGTGAGCAGTTCTTC
CDR3: CASSTWRESEQFF

size: -
D: TRBD1
J: TRBJ2-7
V: TRBV6-5
DNA: TGTGCCAGCAGTTACTCGTTGGGACAGGGGTTCGAGCAGTACTTC
CDR3: CASSYSLGQGFEQYF

size: -
D: TRBD2
J: TRBJ2-5
V: TRBV3-1/TRBV3-2
DNA: TGTGCCAGCAGCCAACGTCTAGCGGGTGGGGGGACCCAGTACTTC
CDR3: CASSQRLAGGGTQYF

size: -
D: TRBD2
J: TRBJ2-5
V: TRBV3-1/TRBV3-2
DNA: TGTGCCAGCAGCCAAGGGTGGGCGGGAGGAGGGACCCAGTACTTC
CDR3: CASSQGWAGGGTQYF

size: -
D: -
J: TRBJ1-1
V: TRBV19
DNA: TGTGCCAGTAGTATATTGGGGGCACGGTCTATCGGTCCGGGAGCTTTCTTT
CDR3: CASSILGARSIGPGAFF

size: -
D: TRBD2
J: TRBJ2-5
V: TRBV30
DNA: TGTGCCATACGTAGGGGTAGCGGGAGTGGTGCGGAGACCCAGTACTTC
CDR3: CAIRRGSGSGAETQYF

size: -
D: TRBD1
J: TRBJ2-7
V: TRBV7-9
DNA: TGTGCCAGCAGCTTAGTGCCAGGGGGTGGCTACGAGCAGTACTTC
CDR3: CASSLVPGGGYEQYF

size: -
D: -
J: TRBJ1-1
V: TRBV5-1
DNA: TGCGCCAGCAGCCCCACAATGAACACTGAAGCTTTCTTT
CDR3: CASSPTMNTEAFF

size: -
D: -
J: TRBJ2-7
V: TRBV4-1
DNA: TGCGCCAGCAGCCAAGGGACTCCCTCCTACGAGCAGTACTTC
CDR3: CASSQGTPSYEQYF

size: few
D: -
J: TRBJ2-1
V: TRBV6-6
DNA: TGTGCCAGCAGTTACTCCGTTTACTATCATGAGCAGTTCTTC
CDR3: CASSYSVYYHEQFF

size: -
D: -
J: TRBJ2-4
V: TRBV4-1
DNA: TGCGCCAGCAGCCAAGGCCGGACAGCAACTCTTCAGTACTTC
CDR3: CASSQGRTATLQYF